This TCR beta chain was observed in a study of blood T cell repertoires in COVID-19. About the study: The samples span acute and convalescent COVID-19 from the United States, Italy and Spain. T cells, B-cell-depleted T cells, or PBMCs provided the cDNA or gDNA that served as material.

As handled by the study authors: Quantification of nucleated cells was approximated via reference gene primer amplification. Repertoires were generated with immunoSEQ multiplex PCR, while TCRdb's copy carries only in-frame clones and drops some. That table gives V, J and clone size, and the DNA gave D and trimming. The table lists fewer than 650,000 clones, 85% to 90% of them singletons, with 7.8% in the top ten. Germline CDR1 is LGHDT and CDR2 is YNNKEL (reference sequence). The V end lost 4 bases, the J end lost 1 base, and 10 bases lay between the germline ends. The CDR3 loop spans 14 amino acids.

The sample taken for sequencing was peripheral blood. The TCR sequence derives from a woman between 50 and 59 years old with COVID-19, enrolled during active disease. This chain connects TRBV3-1 (or the pseudogene TRBV3-2) to TRBJ1-1; tentative D call: TRBD1 (6 bases). The DNA of the CDR3 is TGTGCCAGCAGCCTACAGACAGGGAACACTGAAGCTTTCTTT. Translation gives CASSLQTGNTEAFF.